A selection of T cell receptor beta chains follows, all from one sample in a study of blood T cells in healthy people across ages. TCRdb re-called the 5' RACE reads through MiXCR, storing one row per CDR3 protein. This sample has 380,000 or so distinct CDR3 sequences, with roughly half found just once. What was sequenced was blood. The receptors come from a man in his fifties or sixties in good health. The CDR3 runs from the conserved cysteine through the conserved F or W. D genes are given only for firm matches. Rows may omit the clone size; those that give it use once, few, many or a size class.

j_call clone_size d_call v_call cdr3_nt cdr3_aa
TRBJ2-2 NA TRBD1 TRBV7-3 TGTGCCAGCAGCTTAGCAGGACAGGGGTCAACCGGGGAGCTGTTTTTT CASSLAGQGSTGELFF
TRBJ1-4 NA TRBD1 TRBV4-2 TGTGTCAACAGCCAAACAGACAGGGCAAGAGGTGAAAAACTGTTTTTT CVNSQTDRARGEKLFF
TRBJ2-7 NA NA TRBV5-1 TGCGCCAGCAGCTTGCGGCGGCCCTCCCCCTACGAGCAGTACTTC CASSLRRPSPYEQYF
TRBJ2-1 few NA TRBV7-2 TGTGCCAGCAGCCTCCAGGTGGGAGCGGGCAATGAGCAGTTCTTC CASSLQVGAGNEQFF
TRBJ1-2 few TRBD1 TRBV7-2 TGTGCCAGCAGCTCGTGGGACAGCTATGGCTACACCTTC CASSSWDSYGYTF
TRBJ2-7 NA NA TRBV6-1 TGTGCCGGCAGTACCCGAGGGAGCGGCGCCTACGAGCAGTACTTC CAGSTRGSGAYEQYF
TRBJ1-6 few NA TRBV7-9 TGTGCCAGCAGCTTTCGGGCAGAGGATTCACCCCTCCACTTT CASSFRAEDSPLHF
TRBJ2-1 NA NA TRBV6-2/TRBV6-3 TGTGCCACCAAGAGTCGGGTGGGGGGATACAATGAGCAGTTCTTC CATKSRVGGYNEQFF
TRBJ2-5 NA TRBD2 TRBV6-5 TGTGCCAGCAGTTACTCGGTCCGGCTAAGCGGGGGGGCGGGAGAGACCCAGTACTTC CASSYSVRLSGGAGETQYF
TRBJ2-3 NA TRBD1 TRBV7-9 TGTGCCAGCAGCCCAAGGACAGGGAATCGCTTGCGGACAGATACGCAGTATTTT CASSPRTGNRLRTDTQYF
TRBJ2-5 NA NA TRBV11-2 TGTGCCAGCAGCTGCGGGCTACAAGAGACCCAGTACTTC CASSCGLQETQYF
TRBJ1-2 few NA TRBV12-3/TRBV12-4 TGTGCCAGCAGTGTGGACTTCACGTCAACCGTATCCACCTTC CASSVDFTSTVSTF
TRBJ2-2 NA NA TRBV7-2 TGTGCCAGCAGCCCCTTAAGGATCCCTATCACCGGGGAGCTGTTTTTT CASSPLRIPITGELFF
TRBJ2-5 once NA TRBV13 TGTGCCAGCAGCTTCGTGGGGCGGAGGGAGACCCAGTACTTC CASSFVGRRETQYF
TRBJ2-7 few TRBD1 TRBV29-1 TGCAGCGTTGACACGGAGGCAGGGGGCAACGAGCAGTACTTC CSVDTEAGGNEQYF
TRBJ2-3 NA TRBD2 TRBV27 TGTGCCAGCAGTTTAGTGACTAGCGGAGATACGCAGTATTTT CASSLVTSGDTQYF
TRBJ2-3 few NA TRBV7-2 TGTGCCAGCAGCTTCCAGTCACTAGCCTCAGATACGCAGTATTTT CASSFQSLASDTQYF
TRBJ2-4 once NA TRBV25-1 TGTGCCAGCAGTGATAAAAACATTCAGTACTTC CASSDKNIQYF
TRBJ2-7 NA NA TRBV28 TGTGCCACCCTGGACAGACTCTACGAGCAGTACTTC CATLDRLYEQYF
TRBJ2-7 few TRBD2 TRBV4-3 TGCGCCAGCAGCCAAGGGACTAGCGGGACCCACGAGCAGTACTTC CASSQGTSGTHEQYF
TRBJ2-1 NA NA TRBV18 TGTGCCAGCTCACCAACCAATTGGGCGGAGGGACAGCCTGACAATGAGCAGTTCTTC CASSPTNWAEGQPDNEQFF
TRBJ2-5 NA TRBD1 TRBV2 TGTGCCAGTCTCAGGGGGTACCAAGAGACCCAGTACTTC CASLRGYQETQYF
TRBJ2-4 NA TRBD1 TRBV5-1 TGCGCCAGCAGCTTGAGGGCCGGACAGGGAAACATTCAGTACTTC CASSLRAGQGNIQYF
TRBJ2-1 few NA TRBV9 TGTGCCAGCAGCGTGACCTTCCCAGGGGAGCAGTTCTTC CASSVTFPGEQFF
TRBJ2-6 NA TRBD2 TRBV24-1 TGTGCCACCAGTGATTTGCGGGAGGGTCTAATCTGTCCTGGGGCCAACGTCCTGACTTTC CATSDLREGLICPGANVLTF
TRBJ2-1 NA NA TRBV5-6 TGTGCCAGCAGCTTTGGCCCCCCCAATGAGCAGTTCTTC CASSFGPPNEQFF